Shown below are 28 T cell receptor beta chains from a single sample sequenced in a study of OX40 agonist ivuxolimab in advanced cancers. Sequencing used immunoSEQ multiplex PCR; TCRdb keeps in-frame clones, though not all of them. The sample carries tens of thousands of clones, around nine tenths recorded once. Sequencing used CD4+ or CD8+ T cells sorted from blood, obtained in a trial of the OX40 agonist ivuxolimab. The receptors originated from an adult with an advanced solid tumor such as melanoma, head and neck, liver or kidney cancer.

The DNA of the CDR3 is TGCGCCAGCAGCTTCTCGGCTCAGGGAAGATCGGAAAAACTGTTTTTT. It is translated as CASSFSAQGRSEKLFF. The chain joins TRBV5-1 to TRBJ1-4; TRBD1 might be the D (5 bases). The CDR3 is made up of 16 amino acids. Germline assignment: CDR1 SGHRS and CDR2 YFSETQ. Trimming removed 2 bases at V and 8 bases at J, with 19 bases between.

This rearrangement joins TRBV2 to TRBJ2-5, with D unresolved. The J call may be in error: the DNA end matches TRBJ2-7 better. The length of the CDR3 is 12 residues. CDR1 is SNHLY and CDR2 is FYNNEI in the germline V gene. The CDR3 here is CASRLSLYEQYF. The DNA for the CDR3 is TGTGCCAGCAGGTTGTCGCTTTACGAGCAGTACTTC.

The V call is TRBV29-1, the J call TRBJ1-2, with D perhaps TRBD1 (5 bases). V gave up 4 bases and J gave up 2 bases, with 8 bases separating them. Germline V gene sequence: CDR1 SQVTM, CDR2 ANQGSEA. The CDR3 extends over 12 amino acids. The CDR3 sequence: CSVGGTNYGYTF. The CDR3 region has the DNA TGCAGCGTTGGAGGGACCAACTATGGCTACACCTTC.

This sequence joins TRBV5-1 and TRBJ1-1; 9 nucleotides match TRBD1. The CDR3 runs 14 residues. Losses at the gene ends were 7 bases for V and 0 bases for J; bases not matched to a gene: 4. CDR1 and CDR2 from the germline V gene are SGHRS and YFSETQ. CDR3: CASQRDRVNTEAFF. The CDR3 coding sequence is TGCGCCAGCCAAAGGGACAGGGTGAACACTGAAGCTTTCTTT. Drawing the rest from reference TRBV5-1 and TRBJ1-1, the complete variable domain is KAGVTQTPRYLIKTRGQQVTLSCSPISGHRSVSWYQQTPGQGLQFLFEYFSETQRNKGNFPGRFSGRQFSNSRSEMNVSTLELGDSALYLCASQRDRVNTEAFFGQGTRLTVV.

V usage is TRBV6-5 and J usage is TRBJ2-1, with unresolved D. The germline V gene encodes CDR1 MNHEY and CDR2 SVGAGI. This CDR3 comprises 14 residues. Trimming pared 5 bases from V and 7 bases from J, leaving 15 bases between. The CDR3 is CASSPRQLSNEQFF. In DNA form, the CDR3 reads TGTGCCAGCAGTCCCAGGCAGCTTAGTAATGAGCAGTTCTTC.

The gene calls are TRBV9 and TRBJ1-1, with a weak D call TRBD1 (6 bases). Per the germline V gene, CDR1 is SGDLS and CDR2 is YYNGEE. V lost 1 base and J lost 1, with 8 bases in between. This CDR3 spans 14 amino acids. The CDR3 spells CASSVQGWNTEAFF. The CDR3 DNA is TGTGCCAGCAGCGTACAGGGGTGGAACACTGAAGCTTTCTTT.

The chain links TRBV2 to TRBJ2-7, with 8 bases matching TRBD1. The CDR3 contains 16 residues. The junction had 6 bases not matched to a gene; V was cut back by 0 bases and J by 2 bases. Germline V lookup: CDR1 SNHLY, CDR2 FYNNEI. CDR3 sequence reads: CASSEARDRPPYEQYF. CDR3 DNA sequence: TGTGCCAGCAGTGAAGCGAGGGACAGGCCCCCCTACGAGCAGTACTTC.

This clone came up a few times. The chain employs TRBV5-1 and TRBJ1-4; possible D gene TRBD1, 5 bases. Deletions cut 4 bases from V and 5 bases from J, with 15 bases between. The CDR3 has 15 residues. Germline V lookup: CDR1 SGHRS, CDR2 YFSETQ. CDR3 nucleotides: TGCGCCAGCAGCCCCGCAGGGTGGGAAAATGAAAAACTGTTTTTT. Its protein product is CASSPAGWENEKLFF.

The rearrangement links TRBV6-6 to TRBJ2-7; D is perhaps TRBD1 (7 bases). Trimming left V 6 bases short and J 2 bases short, with 17 bases between. Looked up from germline, CDR1 is MNHNY and CDR2 is SVGAGI (reference sequence). CDR3 length: 15 amino acids. The CDR3, as DNA: TGTGCCAGCAGACCTACCTCAGGGGGGCCCTACGAGCAGTACTTC. This sequence encodes CASRPTSGGPYEQYF.

This clone was counted a single time. The chain employs TRBV10-1 and TRBJ2-5; D not resolved. Trimming stripped 5 bases from V and 10 bases from J, with 17 bases between. CDR1 WNHNN and CDR2 SYGVQD come from the germline V gene (reference sequence). The CDR3 sequence is 13 residues long. The CDR3 here is CASSSSQVGVQYF. Written as DNA, the CDR3 is TGCGCCAGCAGTTCTTCTCAAGTAGGAGTCCAGTACTTC.

The genes are TRBV7-6 and TRBJ2-5, with D hard to call. This CDR3 contains 11 residues. V was shortened by 1 base and J by 5 bases, with 2 bases between the two germline ends. Germline CDR1 and CDR2: SGHVS and FNYEAQ. The CDR3 DNA reads as TGTGCCAGCAGCTTAGATGAGACCCAGTACTTC. This gives the protein CASSLDETQYF.

The V gene is TRBV4-2, the J gene TRBJ2-2; the D gene is possibly TRBD2 (7 bases). This CDR3 contains 17 residues. Trimming stripped 1 base from V and 7 bases from J, with 19 bases between. Germline V CDR1 and CDR2: LGHNA, YNFKEQ. In DNA, the CDR3 is TGTGCCAGCAGCCAAGCCGGGGGGCGTTTTTACGGCGGGGAGCTGTTTTTT. Translating it yields CASSQAGGRFYGGELFF.

CDR3 amino acids: CASSPDQVGTEVSGNTIYF. CDR3 DNA: TGTGCCAGCTCACCTGACCAGGTGGGGACCGAGGTCTCTGGAAACACCATATATTTT. J is TRBJ1-3 and V is TRBV18, with a possible D match to TRBD1 (5 bases). V was trimmed by 3 bases and J by 0 bases, leaving 21 bases between them. The CDR3 totals 19 residues. Per the germline V gene, CDR1 is KGHSH and CDR2 is LQKENI.

This chain joins TRBV10-3 and TRBJ2-3, with 11 bases identical to TRBD2. Germline assignment: CDR1 ENHRY and CDR2 SYGVKD. There are 14 residues in the CDR3. The ends lost 10 bases at V and 2 bases at J; junction bases unmatched: 5. CDR3 nucleotide sequence: TGTGCCACCCTAGCGGGGGGTCCCACAGATACGCAGTATTTT. Translating it yields CATLAGGPTDTQYF.

This clone was counted a few times. The rearrangement uses TRBV6-5 and TRBJ2-4, with TRBD1 identical over 8 bases. The CDR3 sequence is 15 residues long. Germline assignment: CDR1 MNHEY and CDR2 SVGAGI. The trim removed 2 bases at V and 7 bases at J, leaving 7 bases unmatched. CDR3 amino acids: CASSYGQTGGNIQYF. DNA of the CDR3: TGTGCCAGCAGTTACGGACAAACAGGGGGGAACATTCAGTACTTC.

Points on this clone: One end of the junction varies from germline; a read error may be responsible. The J gene is TRBJ2-3, the V gene TRBV18; D is unresolved. The CDR3 covers 13 residues. Germline V gene sequence: CDR1 KGHSH, CDR2 LQKENI. The CDR3 sequence is CASSPQDQDTQYF. The DNA for the CDR3 is TGTGCTAGCTCACCTCAGGATCAAGATACGCAGTATTTT.

This rearrangement joins TRBV20-1 to TRBJ2-1; D gene uncertain. Germline V lookup: CDR1 DFQATT, CDR2 SNEGSKA (reference sequence). V lost 2 bases, J lost 8 bases, and 7 bases lay in between. The CDR3 sequence is 11 residues long. The CDR3 DNA sequence: TGCAGTGCTAGAATGGGTTATGAGCAGTTCTTC. Its protein product is CSARMGYEQFF.

The CDR3 nucleotides are TGTGCCAGCAGTGAACTGACGTCCCTTGGGGAGACCCAGTACTTC. Amino acids: CASSELTSLGETQYF. The chain carries TRBV6-1 and TRBJ2-5; D unclear. The CDR3 runs to 15 residues. V gave up 2 bases and J gave up 5 bases, with 15 bases separating them. Germline V lookup: CDR1 MNHNS, CDR2 SASEGT.

Details on this clone: The sample holds other DNA sequences that translate to the same CDR3. Written as DNA, the CDR3 is TGTGCCAGCAGTTACAGGCAGGGGGGCAATCAGCCCCAGCATTTT. This encodes CASSYRQGGNQPQHF. The rearrangement uses TRBV27 and TRBJ1-5; 7 bases map to TRBD1. V shed 4 bases, J shed 2 bases, and the junction held 5 bases outside the gene matches. The CDR3 extends over 15 amino acids. Germline V CDR1 and CDR2: MNHEY, SMNVEV (reference sequence).

The chain recombines TRBV7-2 with TRBJ1-4; D unresolved. The CDR3 is 13 residues long. Germline loops: CDR1 SGHTA, CDR2 FQGNSA. The V gene lost 4 bases and the J gene lost 6 bases, with 9 bases spanning the gap. CDR3 loop: CASSSGTHEKLFF. In DNA, the CDR3 is TGTGCCAGCAGCTCGGGTACTCATGAAAAACTGTTTTTT.

Only a few counts were recorded for this clone. The genes are TRBV4-2 and TRBJ1-6, with D unclear. Between the trimmed V and J ends, which lost 0 bases and 4 bases, there was a span of 10 bases. The CDR3 extends over 16 amino acids. Germline CDR1 LGHNA, CDR2 YNFKEQ. CDR3 DNA: TGTGCCAGCAGCCAAGATCGCAGTCAGTATAATTCACCCCTCCACTTT. Protein: CASSQDRSQYNSPLHF.

The V and J genes are TRBV7-9 and TRBJ2-2; possibly TRBD1 or TRBD2 for D (5 bases each). The CDR3 extends over 13 amino acids. V lost 3 bases and J lost 8, with 10 bases in between. From germline, CDR1 is SEHNR and CDR2 FQNEAQ (reference sequence). CDR3 residues: CASSFGAEGELFF. CDR3 DNA sequence: TGTGCCAGCAGCTTCGGGGCCGAGGGGGAGCTGTTTTTT.

This clone occurred a few times. The chain uses TRBV5-5 and TRBJ1-5; D is unresolved. Germline lookup yields CDR1 SGHKS and CDR2 YYEKEE (reference sequence). The CDR3 sequence is 15 residues long. V dropped 5 bases and J dropped 7 bases, with 19 bases sitting between them. The CDR3 loop reads CASSDRGGLGQPQHF. For the CDR3, the DNA is TGTGCCAGCAGTGACCGGGGTGGGTTGGGCCAGCCCCAGCATTTT. Supplemented by reference TRBV5-5 and TRBJ1-5, the full variable domain reads DAGVTQSPTHLIKTRGQQVTLRCSPISGHKSVSWYQQVLGQGPQFIFQYYEKEERGRGNFPDRFSARQFPNYSSELNVNALLLGDSALYLCASSDRGGLGQPQHFGDGTRLSIL.

The chain uses TRBV7-9 and TRBJ1-1; D remains unclear. V gave up 5 bases and J gave up 1 base, with 14 bases separating them. Germline V CDR1 and CDR2: SEHNR, FQNEAQ (reference sequence). The CDR3 extends over 15 amino acids. The DNA of the CDR3 is TGTGCCAGCAGCCCCCGACAAGGAGAGAACACTGAAGCTTTCTTT. Amino acids: CASSPRQGENTEAFF.

The chain employs TRBV19 and TRBJ2-1; TRBD1 matches 7 bases. The J segment lost 3 bases and the V segment lost 4 bases, leaving 0 bases of the junction unmatched. The CDR3 consists of 13 residues. CDR1 is LNHDA, CDR2 SQIVND, per germline (reference sequence). The DNA for the CDR3 is TGTGCCAGTAGTAGACAGGGCTACAATGAGCAGTTCTTC. This codes for CASSRQGYNEQFF.

The chain has TRBV5-1 and TRBJ2-3; TRBD2 might be the D (6 bases). The CDR3 has 14 amino acids. V was cut by 4 bases and J by 2 bases, with 11 bases left in between. CDR1 is SGHRS, CDR2 YFSETQ, per germline. The CDR3 is CASSAGGTTDTQYF. Written as DNA, the CDR3 is TGCGCCAGCAGCGCCGGGGGAACCACAGATACGCAGTATTTT.

The chain is built from TRBV25-1 and TRBJ1-2; TRBD1 aligns across 7 bases. From germline, CDR1 is MGHDK and CDR2 SYGVNS. V shed 6 bases, J shed 0 bases, and the junction held 10 bases outside the gene matches. The CDR3 runs to 16 residues. Here the CDR3 DNA reads TGTGCCAGCAGGGGACCCCGGGACAGATCTAACTATGGCTACACCTTC. Protein product: CASRGPRDRSNYGYTF.

The chain carries TRBV19 and TRBJ2-5; D might be TRBD2 (5 bases). There are 15 residues in the CDR3. The V gene's germline CDR1 is LNHDA and CDR2 SQIVND (reference sequence). Deletions cut 4 bases from V and 5 bases from J, with 17 bases between. CDR3 sequence reads: CASSNLRAGTETQYF. CDR3 sequence (DNA): TGTGCCAGTAGTAATCTCCGGGCGGGCACGGAGACCCAGTACTTC.